The clone carrying this T cell receptor (beta chain) was recorded a few times. The antigen remains unidentified. RNA transcripts provided the source from which TCR beta CDR3 regions were amplified. A first-round RT-PCR of the TCR CDR3 used the HTBI primer set. TCRdb ran MiXCR on the multiplex PCR reads and lists one entry per CDR3 protein. The sample records 650,000 to 850,000 distinct CDR3 sequences, roughly a sixth being singletons. This record comes from a study of T cells in Graves' hyperthyroidism and ophthalmopathy. This CDR3 has 16 amino acids. The germline V gene encodes CDR1 LGHDT and CDR2 YNNKEL (reference sequence). The V gene end was trimmed by 0 bases and the J gene end by 7 bases; junction bases not matched to a gene: 6. In making diagnoses, clinical symptoms, serum thyroxine and TRAb, thyroid ultrasound and orbital computed tomography were all used. PBMCs were sourced from roughly 9.3 ml fresh peripheral blood.

Study-level findings and limits: Also found in blood were most expanded thyroid clonotypes above 0.001.

This clonotype was obtained from a woman aged 50 to 60 with Graves' hyperthyroidism that later progressed to Graves' ophthalmopathy. The sequencing input was blood. The gene calls are TRBV3-1 and TRBJ1-5, with 10 bases lining up with TRBD1. The CDR3 coding sequence is TGTGCCAGCAGCCAAGACTCGACAGGGGGCGGACAGCCCCAGCATTTT. This gives the protein CASSQDSTGGGQPQHF. Filled out from reference TRBV3-1 and TRBJ1-5, the complete variable domain reads DTAVSQTPKYLVTQMGNDKSIKCEQNLGHDTMYWYKQDSKKFLKIMFSYNNKELIINETVPNRFSPKSPDKAHLNLHINSLELGDSAVYFCASSQDSTGGGQPQHFGDGTRLSIL.